Presented here are 5 T cell receptor beta chains from one specimen sequenced in a study of shared clonotypes between healthy human individuals. Clones were sequenced by immunoSEQ multiplex PCR, and TCRdb holds only the in-frame ones, with some missing. The sample has some 1,600,000 clones, 95% to 99% seen once. The sequenced material came from naive CD4+ T cells sorted from blood. This sample's subset: CD45RA+ positively selected. The origin of the receptors is a man aged 25 to 40 in good health.

This rearrangement joins TRBV9 to TRBJ1-1; D is unclear. Germline values: CDR1 SGDLS, CDR2 YYNGEE. V gave up 0 bases and J gave up 0 bases, with 9 bases separating them. CDR3 length: 15 residues. Here the CDR3 DNA reads TGTGCCAGCAGCGTAGCTATCGGGTTGAACACTGAAGCTTTCTTT. This translates into CASSVAIGLNTEAFF.

The chain couples TRBV4-1 to TRBJ2-7, with 13 bases identical to TRBD2. The CDR3 extends over 15 amino acids. The V gene end was trimmed by 4 bases and the J gene end by 2 bases; junction bases not matched to a gene: 2. Per germline, CDR1 MGHRA and CDR2 YSYEKL. Written as DNA, the CDR3 is TGCGCCAGCAGCCCCGGACTAGCGGGAGCCTACGAGCAGTACTTC. Its translation is CASSPGLAGAYEQYF.

This rearrangement joins TRBV15 to TRBJ2-5; D tentatively fits TRBD1 or TRBD2 (5 bases each). Per germline, CDR1 LNHNV and CDR2 YYDKDF (reference sequence). The V end lost 1 base, the J end lost 5 bases, and 11 bases lay between the germline ends. The CDR3 covers 14 residues. The CDR3 is CATSRGGREETQYF. The CDR3 DNA follows: TGTGCCACCAGCAGAGGAGGCAGGGAGGAGACCCAGTACTTC.

This clone has only one observation. The genes are TRBV21-1 and TRBJ2-7; the table's D gene call, TRBD2, was not cross checked with the DNA. TRBV21-1 is a pseudogene segment. CDR3 length: 15 residues. CDR3 DNA sequence: TGTGCCAGCAGCCCACAGGGAGGGCCCCCCTACGAGCAGTACTTC. Its translation is CASSPQGGPPYEQYF.

The CDR3 coding sequence is TGCGCCAGCGCACATGGGACGGTGGCGACAGATACGCAGTATTTT. This translates into CASAHGTVATDTQYF. The J gene is TRBJ2-3, the V gene TRBV23-1, with D perhaps matching TRBD1 or TRBD2 (5 bases each). TRBV23-1 is noted as an ORF with a role that remains uncertain. This CDR3 is 15 amino acids long. V was pared by 8 bases and J by 3 bases, with 18 bases between.